These 16 T cell receptor beta chains were sequenced from one sample in a study of human T cells and chemical hapten exposure. TCRdb reprocessed the RACE reads with MiXCR, giving one entry per CDR3 protein. The sample consists of about 92,000 distinct CDR3 sequences, 9.5% to 13% of them appearing once. The time point denotes: patch test 3, about 24 weeks after DPC sensitization. Described treatment: therapeutic diphenylcyclopropenone sensitization with weekly scalp DPC. This material consisted of whole blood, taken in connection with sensitization to the hapten diphenylcyclopropenone (DPC). All receptors derive from a woman in her 30s with alopecia areata. Some clones in this sample may be carry-over from other donors' samples.

This clonotype was detected ten times or more. The chain couples TRBV28 to TRBJ2-7; D gene uncertain. Germline V CDR1 and CDR2: MDHEN, SYDVKM. This CDR3 has 13 amino acids. V was pared by 6 bases and J by 3 bases, with 12 bases between. CDR3 nucleotides: TGTGCCAGCAGCCCCCCCGATAGCTACGAGCAGTACGTC. Encoded protein: CASSPPDSYEQYV.

V and J are TRBV6-5 and TRBJ2-5, with unresolved D. V was shortened by 2 bases and J by 3 bases, with 7 bases between the two germline ends. Germline CDR1 MNHEY, CDR2 SVGAGI. The CDR3 is 13 amino acids. CDR3 loop: CASSYKGKETQYF. The CDR3 region has the DNA TGTGCCAGCAGTTACAAAGGGAAAGAGACCCAGTACTTC.

The V gene is TRBV5-5, the J gene TRBJ2-2, with TRBD1 as a possible D gene (6 bases). This CDR3 comprises 14 residues. V dropped 2 bases and J dropped 6 bases, with 11 bases sitting between them. Germline V CDR1 and CDR2: SGHKS, YYEKEE (reference sequence). Here the CDR3 DNA reads TGTGCCAGCAGCTTCTCAGGGGACGCCGGGGAGCTGTTTTTT. Residues: CASSFSGDAGELFF.

This clonotype was recorded a few times. This rearrangement joins TRBV4-1 to TRBJ2-1; no definite D call. V lost 3 bases and J lost 4, with 7 bases in between. Per germline, CDR1 MGHRA and CDR2 YSYEKL. This CDR3 has 13 residues. CDR3 coding DNA: TGCGCCAGCAGCCACGTAGGATACAATGAGCAGTTCTTC. Translation: CASSHVGYNEQFF.

This clonotype was seen at least ten times. The chain joins TRBV29-1 to TRBJ2-1, with TRBD2 as a possible D gene (5 bases). Germline CDR1 SQVTM, CDR2 ANQGSEA. CDR3 length equals 14 residues. V lost 1 base, J lost 16 bases, and 23 bases lay in between. The CDR3 protein is CSVEVIESGLYSFF. The CDR3 region has the DNA TGCAGCGTTGAAGTCATAGAATCGGGGTTGTATAGTTTCTTC.

This clonotype was counted ten times or more. J is TRBJ2-3 and V is TRBV2; D remains unclear. The ends were cut back, 4 bases at V and 5 bases at J, with 7 bases in the middle. Germline-derived CDR1 and CDR2 are SNHLY and FYNNEI. The CDR3 consists of 12 residues. The CDR3 coding sequence is TGTGCCAGCAGTGTCCTAATAGATACGCAGTATTTT. Encoded protein: CASSVLIDTQYF.

The chain employs TRBV6-2 or TRBV6-3 and TRBJ2-3, with a possible D match to TRBD2 (6 bases). This CDR3 has 13 amino acids. Trimming cost V 2 bases and J 10 bases, with 13 bases left between them. Germline loops: CDR1 MNHEY, CDR2 SVGEGT. CDR3 residues: CASSYGKRAAQYF. The CDR3 DNA sequence: TGTGCCAGCAGTTACGGGAAGCGGGCTGCGCAGTATTTT.

In this sample, this clonotype turned up many times. The rearrangement links TRBV28 to TRBJ2-3, with a tentative D call TRBD1 (6 bases). V was shortened by 10 bases and J by 7 bases, with 21 bases between the two germline ends. This CDR3 spans 14 amino acids. Germline V gives CDR1 MDHEN, CDR2 SYDVKM. Written as DNA, the CDR3 is TGTGCCACCACGTGGCAGGGGAACTCACATACGCAGTATTTT. This gives the protein CATTWQGNSHTQYF.

This clonotype has ten or more counts. The V call is TRBV2, the J call TRBJ1-1; a weak D match, TRBD1 (5 bases). This CDR3 has 16 amino acids. The V gene lost 7 bases and the J gene lost 2 bases, with 20 bases spanning the gap. Germline CDR1 and CDR2: SNHLY and FYNNEI. In nucleotides, the CDR3 is TGTGCCAGCACTATCCCTACAGGAAAACCTAACACTGAAGCTTTCTTT. It encodes CASTIPTGKPNTEAFF.

Only a few counts were recorded for this clonotype. The chain employs TRBV7-2 and TRBJ1-1; 12 bases fit TRBD1. The trim removed 1 base at V and 6 bases at J, leaving 12 bases unmatched. Germline values: CDR1 SGHTA, CDR2 FQGNSA. CDR3 length equals 18 residues. This CDR3 reads CASSLGWGTGGESAEAFF. DNA of the CDR3: TGTGCCAGCAGCTTAGGATGGGGGACAGGGGGCGAGAGCGCTGAAGCTTTCTTT. The complete variable domain, with remaining parts taken from reference TRBV7-2 and TRBJ1-1, reads GAGVSQSPSNKVTEKGKDVELRCDPISGHTALYWYRQSLGQGLEFLIYFQGNSAPDKSGLPSDRFSAERTGGSVSTLTIQRTQQEDSAVYLCASSLGWGTGGESAEAFFGQGTRLTVV.

This clonotype has a handful of counts. The chain carries TRBV10-3 and TRBJ2-3, with D tentatively TRBD1 or TRBD2 (5 bases each). The CDR3 consists of 16 residues. Germline V gene data show CDR1 as ENHRY and CDR2 as SYGVKD. V lost 0 bases to trimming and J lost 3 bases, with 13 bases between them. CDR3 residues: CAISESTGTSTDTQYF. The CDR3 bases are TGTGCCATCAGTGAGTCCACTGGGACCTCAACAGATACGCAGTATTTT.

The chain carries TRBV7-2 and TRBJ2-1; 7 bases map to TRBD2. This CDR3 has 15 residues. Germline V gene sequence: CDR1 SGHTA, CDR2 FQGNSA. The trim removed 2 bases at V and 3 bases at J, leaving 4 bases unmatched. Here the CDR3 DNA reads TGTGCCAGCAGCTTACTAGCGGCAGTCTACAATGAGCAGTTCTTC. Translated: CASSLLAAVYNEQFF.

This chain uses TRBV2 with TRBJ1-4; D uncertain. Germline V gene data show CDR1 as SNHLY and CDR2 as FYNNEI. This CDR3 comprises 14 residues. The V end lost 4 bases, the J end lost 8 bases, and 14 bases lay between the germline ends. This CDR3 reads CASSAREGGEKLFF. The CDR3 DNA reads TGTGCCAGCAGTGCCCGGGAGGGAGGCGAAAAACTGTTTTTT. Full variable domain (outside the CDR3, taken from reference TRBV2 and TRBJ1-4): EPEVTQTPSHQVTQMGQEVILRCVPISNHLYFYWYRQILGQKVEFLVSFYNNEISEKSEIFDDQFSVERPDGSNFTLKIRSTKLEDSAMYFCASSAREGGEKLFFGSGTQLSVL.

This clonotype was seen a handful of times. One junction end does not reproduce the germline sequence, and a read error may be involved. The rearrangement joins TRBV7-2 to TRBJ2-1, with D possibly called TRBD1 or TRBD2 (6 bases each). Germline V lookup: CDR1 SGHTA, CDR2 FQGNSA. The CDR3 extends over 14 amino acids. CDR3 nucleotides: TGTGCCAGCAGCTCACCGGGGGCAGGCCCGCATTGGGTCTTC. Translated: CASSSPGAGPHWVF.

In this sample, this clonotype is medium-sized. The CDR3 sequence: CASSNRGGNEQYV. CDR3 DNA: TGTGCCAGTTCCAACAGGGGTGGGAACGAGCAGTACGTC. The chain links TRBV19 to TRBJ2-7; TRBD1 agrees at 7 bases. V lost 8 bases and J lost 5; bases outside the gene matches: 9. This CDR3 region has 13 residues. CDR1 is LNHDA, CDR2 SQIVND, per germline (reference sequence).

This clonotype was seen ten or more times. This sequence joins TRBV5-8 and TRBJ1-3; 9 positions match TRBD1. The trim removed 3 bases at V and 4 bases at J, leaving 8 bases unmatched. CDR1 SGHTS and CDR2 YDEGEE come from the germline V gene. This CDR3 is 16 amino acids long. The CDR3 nucleotides are TGTGCCAGCAGCTCCCCCGGGACAGGGAAGGGAAACACCATATATTTT. This codes for CASSSPGTGKGNTIYF.